This T cell receptor (beta chain) was sequenced during a study of CD8 T cells in ankylosing spondylitis. The CDR3 is 14 amino acids. With 2 bases removed from V and 1 base from J, the gap between germline ends came to 7 bases. Germline-derived CDR1 and CDR2 are ENHRY and SYGVKD. Preparation of TCR beta libraries was done by quantitative 5'-RACE with molecular barcodes. One entry per CDR3 protein results from TCRdb running MiXCR on the 5' RACE reads. The sample includes roughly 240,000 distinct CDR3 sequences, roughly 32% of them seen just once. Study-wide points: Characteristic, it appeared, of ankylosing spondylitis blood was a TCR beta motif of about eight highly homologous variants. As for the disease-linked clones, they showed a CD8+ phenotype and occurred at relatively low frequencies in peripheral blood.

In the case of this clonotype: Its antigen is not identified.

The V call is TRBV10-3, the J call TRBJ2-3; no firm D call. This clonotype originated in a male donor with ankylosing spondylitis or in good health (not recorded which). Input material: blood, either unsorted or a sorted T cell fraction (not recorded which). The CDR3 nucleotides are TGTGCCATCAGTGAGGGGCCGGGCACAGATACGCAGTATTTT. Its protein product is CAISEGPGTDTQYF.